This T cell receptor beta chain was observed in a study of PD-L1 blockade in urothelial cancer. Study-level information: Patients initiated atezolizumab around 2014 at 1,200 mg intravenously every 3 weeks. Males with bladder-origin urothelial cancer constituted about 90% of the roughly 30 patients. Blood samples contained a median roughly 150,000 T cells.

Clones were sequenced by immunoSEQ multiplex PCR, and TCRdb holds only the in-frame ones, with some missing. The profile shows 30,000 to 45,000 clones, roughly 80% of them singletons. V lost 5 bases to trimming and J lost 3 bases, with 23 bases between them. This CDR3 contains 18 residues. The germline gives CDR1 SGHNT, CDR2 YENEEA. Noted time point: peripheral blood 6 weeks after treatment start. This chain joins TRBV11-3 and TRBJ1-5; TRBD1 is a possible D gene (5 bases). This sample comprised PBMCs, obtained around atezolizumab (anti-PD-L1) treatment. The receptor's source is a man aged 35-49 years with urothelial cancer. The CDR3 bases are TGTGCCAGCAGCCCAGAACGGAGAGGGCGCGGGGCCAATCAGCCCCAGCATTTT. Its translation is CASSPERRGRGANQPQHF. The full variable domain, in which reference TRBV11-3 and TRBJ1-5 provide the parts outside the CDR3, is EAGVVQSPRYKIIEKKQPVAFWCNPISGHNTLYWYLQNLGQGPELLIRYENEEAVDDSQLPKDRFSAERLKGVDSTLKIQPAELGDSAVYLCASSPERRGRGANQPQHFGDGTRLSIL.